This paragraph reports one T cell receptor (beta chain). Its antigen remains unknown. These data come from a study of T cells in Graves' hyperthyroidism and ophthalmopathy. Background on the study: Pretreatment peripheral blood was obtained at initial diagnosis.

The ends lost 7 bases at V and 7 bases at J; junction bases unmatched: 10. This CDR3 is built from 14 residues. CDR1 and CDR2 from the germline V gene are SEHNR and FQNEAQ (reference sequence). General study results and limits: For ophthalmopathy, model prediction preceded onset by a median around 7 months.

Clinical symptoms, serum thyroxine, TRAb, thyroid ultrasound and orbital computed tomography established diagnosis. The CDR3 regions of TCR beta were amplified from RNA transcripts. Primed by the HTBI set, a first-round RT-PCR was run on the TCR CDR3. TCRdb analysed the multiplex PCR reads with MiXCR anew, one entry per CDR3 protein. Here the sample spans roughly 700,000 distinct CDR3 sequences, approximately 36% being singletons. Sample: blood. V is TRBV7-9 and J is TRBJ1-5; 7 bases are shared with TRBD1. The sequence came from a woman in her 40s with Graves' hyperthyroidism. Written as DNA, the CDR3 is TGTGCCAGCACCCCAGGGGGTTGGGGGCAGCCCCAGCATTTT. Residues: CASTPGGWGQPQHF.